The 10 T cell receptor beta chains below all came from one sample that was sequenced in a study of shared clonotypes between healthy human individuals. Clones were read by immunoSEQ multiplex PCR, and TCRdb kept only the in-frame ones, dropping some. The sample includes about 2.1 million clones, 85% to 95% of them seen just once. Naive CD8 isolation took CD45RO-negative cells positively selected for CCR7 and excluded terminally differentiated effector memory CD45RA+ cells. Sequenced material: naive CD8+ T cells from PBMCs. The receptors stem from a man aged 18-30 years in good health. Some clones in this sample may be carry-over from other donors' samples.

The rearrangement links TRBV27 to TRBJ1-1; D is ambiguous. V shed 6 bases and J shed 2 bases, with 10 bases lying between them. The V gene's germline CDR1 is MNHEY and CDR2 SMNVEV (reference sequence). There are 13 residues in the CDR3. Here the CDR3 reads CASSLTHNTEAFF. The CDR3, as DNA: TGTGCCAGCAGCCTAACTCACAACACTGAAGCTTTCTTT.

The rearrangement links TRBV5-4 to TRBJ2-1; no definite D call. Between the trimmed V and J ends, which lost 9 bases and 4 bases, there was a span of 11 bases. Per the germline V gene, CDR1 is SGHNT and CDR2 is YYREEE (reference sequence). This CDR3 comprises 12 residues. CDR3 sequence reads: CATIGGYNEQFF. Written as DNA, the CDR3 is TGTGCCACTATAGGTGGGTACAATGAGCAGTTCTTC. Supplemented by reference TRBV5-4 and TRBJ2-1, the full variable domain reads ETGVTQSPTHLIKTRGQQVTLRCSSQSGHNTVSWYQQALGQGPQFIFQYYREEENGRGNFPPRFSGLQFPNYSSELNVNALELDDSALYLCATIGGYNEQFFGPGTRLTVL.

The V call is TRBV27, the J call TRBJ2-7; D unresolved. Germline V gene data show CDR1 as MNHEY and CDR2 as SMNVEV (reference sequence). This CDR3 region has 13 residues. The V and J ends lost 4 bases and 3 bases respectively, with 10 bases between them. The CDR3 sequence: CASSSNTDYEQYF. In nucleotides, the CDR3 is TGTGCCAGCAGTTCAAATACAGACTACGAGCAGTACTTC.

The genes are TRBV6-5 and TRBJ2-7, with D maybe TRBD2 (5 bases). The ends were cut back, 4 bases at V and 3 bases at J, with 10 bases in the middle. The germline V gene has CDR1 MNHEY and CDR2 SVGAGI. The CDR3 has 13 amino acids. CDR3 sequence reads: CASSFAGDYEQYF. The CDR3 coding sequence is TGTGCCAGCAGTTTCGCCGGGGACTACGAGCAGTACTTC.

As to this clone: Other DNA sequences within the sample encode an identical CDR3. CDR3 amino acids: CASSLATGWTEAFF. The CDR3 DNA reads as TGCGCCAGCAGCTTGGCGACAGGGTGGACTGAAGCTTTCTTT. The rearrangement uses TRBV5-1 and TRBJ1-1; TRBD1 aligns across 7 bases. The CDR3 contains 14 residues. Trimming took 0 bases from V and 5 from J; bases not matched to a gene: 4. In germline, CDR1 is SGHRS, CDR2 YFSETQ.

The chain combines TRBV28 with TRBJ2-1; D gene unclear. This CDR3 spans 14 amino acids. CDR1 MDHEN and CDR2 SYDVKM come from the germline V gene. The V gene lost 2 bases and the J gene lost 6 bases, with 11 bases spanning the gap. The CDR3 DNA is TGTGCCAGCAGTTTAACGGACGGAATCAATGAGCAGTTCTTC. Protein product: CASSLTDGINEQFF.

This chain links TRBV6-5 with TRBJ1-2; 7 bases are shared with TRBD1. In germline, CDR1 is MNHEY, CDR2 SVGAGI. CDR3 length equals 16 residues. V lost 2 bases and J lost 3; bases outside the gene matches: 9. In DNA, the CDR3 is TGTGCCAGCAGTTACAATTTAGGGGGCAGGGACTATGGCTACACCTTC. Translated: CASSYNLGGRDYGYTF.

This clone was detected once. The rearrangement links TRBV7-2 to TRBJ1-6; 7 nucleotides match TRBD1. The J segment lost 9 bases and the V segment lost 3 bases, leaving 14 bases of the junction unmatched. CDR1 SGHTA and CDR2 FQGNSA come from the germline V gene. The CDR3 contains 17 residues. The CDR3 DNA follows: TGTGCCAGCAGCTTTCCGCGACAGGGACCTTTGGGTTCACCCCTCCACTTT. This gives the protein CASSFPRQGPLGSPLHF.

The chain has TRBV19 and TRBJ2-1; D call uncertain. The CDR3 extends over 14 amino acids. The V end was cut by 3 bases, the J end by 3 bases, with 9 bases between. Germline lookup yields CDR1 LNHDA and CDR2 SQIVND (reference sequence). DNA for the CDR3: TGTGCCAGTAGTATTGTAGTGGGCTACAATGAGCAGTTCTTC. The encoded protein is CASSIVVGYNEQFF. Full variable domain (outside the CDR3, taken from reference TRBV19 and TRBJ2-1): DGGITQSPKYLFRKEGQNVTLSCEQNLNHDAMYWYRQDPGQGLRLIYYSQIVNDFQKGDIAEGYSVSREKKESFPLTVTSAQKNPTAFYLCASSIVVGYNEQFFGPGTRLTVL.

The rearrangement uses TRBV9 and TRBJ2-2, with D possibly matching TRBD2 (6 bases). V gave up 4 bases and J gave up 2 bases, with 18 bases separating them. CDR1 SGDLS and CDR2 YYNGEE come from the germline V gene. The CDR3 has 17 amino acids. The CDR3 DNA is TGTGCCAGCAGCACCCCGAGGAGGGGATACAACACCGGGGAGCTGTTTTTT. This gives the protein CASSTPRRGYNTGELFF.